This T cell receptor beta chain was recovered during a study of blood T cells in healthy people across ages. Primers used in a second PCR of roughly 6 to 11 cycles were a sample-barcoded 5' primer and a J-beta primer mix. TCRdb called the 5' RACE reads again in MiXCR, with one record for every CDR3 protein. Here the sample spans approximately 1,700,000 distinct CDR3 sequences, about 39% being singletons. Every donor contributed about 10 milliliters of peripheral blood by blood draw. Details on this clonotype: What it binds is unknown. This may stem from a read error, because a much larger clone lies one nucleotide away.

Overall study results and limits: Naive T cell percentage and TCR beta diversity correlated strongly. Long-lived donors carried more naive CD4+ cells and greater diversity than aged donors.

The CDR3 spans 15 residues. Germline V gene sequence: CDR1 LGHNA, CDR2 YSLEER. V shed 0 bases and J shed 0 bases, with 7 bases lying between them. The sample was blood. This clonotype was obtained from a human donor in good health. V usage is TRBV4-3 and J usage is TRBJ2-3, with unresolved D. CDR3: CASSQDLGSTDTQYF. The CDR3 DNA reads TGCGCCAGCAGCCAAGATTTGGGGAGCACAGATACGCAGTATTTT.